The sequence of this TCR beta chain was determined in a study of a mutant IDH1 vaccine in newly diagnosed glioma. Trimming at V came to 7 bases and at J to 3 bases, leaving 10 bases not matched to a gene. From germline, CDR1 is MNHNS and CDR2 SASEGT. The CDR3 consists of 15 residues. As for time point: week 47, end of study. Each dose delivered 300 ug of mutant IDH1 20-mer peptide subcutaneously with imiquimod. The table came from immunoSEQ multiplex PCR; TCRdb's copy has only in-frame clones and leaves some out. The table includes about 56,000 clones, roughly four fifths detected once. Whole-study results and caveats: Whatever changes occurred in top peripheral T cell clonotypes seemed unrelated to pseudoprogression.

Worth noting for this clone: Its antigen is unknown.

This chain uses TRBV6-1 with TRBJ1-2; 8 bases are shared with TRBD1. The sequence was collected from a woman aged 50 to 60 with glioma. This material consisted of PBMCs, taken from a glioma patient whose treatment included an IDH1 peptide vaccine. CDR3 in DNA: TGTGCCAGCACCCTTACAGGGGGAGGAGACTATGGCTACACCTTC. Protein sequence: CASTLTGGGDYGYTF.